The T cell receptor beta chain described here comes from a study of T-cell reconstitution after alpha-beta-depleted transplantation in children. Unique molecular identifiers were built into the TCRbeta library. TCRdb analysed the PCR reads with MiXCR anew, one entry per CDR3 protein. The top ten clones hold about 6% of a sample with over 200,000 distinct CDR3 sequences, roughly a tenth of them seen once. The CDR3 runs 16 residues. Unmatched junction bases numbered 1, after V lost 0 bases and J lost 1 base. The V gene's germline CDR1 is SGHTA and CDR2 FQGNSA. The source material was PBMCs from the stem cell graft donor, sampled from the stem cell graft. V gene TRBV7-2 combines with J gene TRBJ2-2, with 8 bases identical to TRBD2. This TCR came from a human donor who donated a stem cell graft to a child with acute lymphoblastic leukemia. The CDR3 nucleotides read TGTGCCAGCAGCTTAGCCAGCGGGGGGAACACCGGGGAGCTGTTTTTT. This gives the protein CASSLASGGNTGELFF.